The rows below give T cell receptor beta chains drawn from one sample of a study of cytomegalovirus exposure and HLA in healthy donors. The data were produced by immunoSEQ multiplex PCR, yet TCRdb's version contains in-frame clones alone and is incomplete. The repertoire holds around 130,000 clones, with 80% to 85% as singletons. The source material was PBMCs. These receptors came from a man between 18 and 35 years old in good health and CMV-seronegative. The CDR3 runs from the conserved cysteine through the conserved F or W. The D gene is left open where the match is weak. Clone size is shown for a subset of rows, as once, few, many or a class of expanded clone.

>NA|TRBJ1-1|TRBV2|NA
TGTGCCAGCAGTGAAGCGCGGATCGGGGAAGCTTTCTTT
CASSEARIGEAFF
>NA|TRBJ1-2|TRBV6-5|TRBD1
TGTGCCAGCAGTTACTCGTCCATATCAGGGGGCGGCTACACCTTC
CASSYSSISGGGYTF
>NA|TRBJ1-5|TRBV30|TRBD1
TGTGCCTGGGGGACAGGGAGGGCTCAGCCCCAGCATTTT
CAWGTGRAQPQHF
>NA|TRBJ1-2|TRBV6-4|TRBD1
TGTGCCAGCAGGAGGAGCGACAGGGGGCCGAACTATGGCTACACCTTC
CASRRSDRGPNYGYTF
>NA|TRBJ2-1|TRBV14|TRBD1
TGTGCCAGCAGCCAAACAGGGGTGCAGTTCTTC
CASSQTGVQFF
>NA|TRBJ1-5|TRBV2|NA
TGTGCCAGCACCATAGCGGATTTGAGCAATCAGCCCCAGCATTTT
CASTIADLSNQPQHF
>NA|TRBJ1-6|TRBV4-1|NA
TGCGCCAGCAGCCAAGATATATCAGGGGCAAGTTCACCCCTCCACTTT
CASSQDISGASSPLHF
>few|TRBJ1-4|TRBV30|NA
TGTCTAGGTATAGCAACTAATGAAAAACTGTTTTTT
CLGIATNEKLFF
>NA|TRBJ2-7|TRBV11-3|TRBD1
TGTGCCAGCAGCTTTGGGCAGGGGGCTACCTACGAGCAGTACTTC
CASSFGQGATYEQYF
>NA|TRBJ1-2|TRBV7-8|TRBD1
TGTGCCAGCAGCCATTCCGGGGACAGAAAACACCCCTACTATGGCTACACCTTC
CASSHSGDRKHPYYGYTF
>once|TRBJ2-6|TRBV25-1|NA
TGTGCCAGCAGTGACTCGAGCAGTAGCTGGGCCAACGTCCTGACTTTC
CASSDSSSSWANVLTF
>NA|TRBJ1-2|TRBV7-2|NA
TGTGCCGGAAGGACAGCCGCTAACTATGGCTACACCTTC
CAGRTAANYGYTF
>NA|TRBJ1-5|TRBV30|TRBD1
TGTGCCTGGAAGTCGAGACAGGGCGAGAATCAGCCCCAGCATTTT
CAWKSRQGENQPQHF
>NA|TRBJ1-4|TRBV19|NA
TGTGCCAGTAGGGGCGGGGGTACGGACTTGGAAAAACTGTTTTTT
CASRGGGTDLEKLFF
>NA|TRBJ2-5|TRBV5-1|TRBD2
TGCGCCAGCAGCCCAAACCCCAGGACTAGTTTAAGAGAGACCCAGTACTTC
CASSPNPRTSLRETQYF
>NA|TRBJ1-4|TRBV15|NA
TGTGCCACCAGCAGGGACACGGTGGGGTTGAGTGAAAAACTGTTTTTT
CATSRDTVGLSEKLFF
>few|TRBJ1-1|TRBV28|NA
TGTGCCAGCAGTCCACAGGGAACTGAAGCTTTCTTT
CASSPQGTEAFF
>NA|TRBJ1-2|TRBV4-1|NA
TGCGCCAGCAGCCAATGGGCAGGGTATGGCTACACCTTC
CASSQWAGYGYTF
>few|TRBJ2-3|TRBV30|NA
TGTGCCTGGACCGGGTTAGCCCCCTCCACAGATACGCAGTATTTT
CAWTGLAPSTDTQYF
>NA|TRBJ2-7|TRBV27|TRBD2
TGTGCCAGCAGTTCCCTAGCGGGGGGTTCTCCGTACTTC
CASSSLAGGSPYF
>NA|TRBJ2-1|TRBV2|TRBD1
TGTGCCAGCAGTTGGGACAGGGGCTGGGATGAGCAGTTCTTC
CASSWDRGWDEQFF
>once|TRBJ1-1|TRBV2|NA
TGTGCCAGCTTAGGACTGAATGAAGCTTTCTTT
CASLGLNEAFF
>NA|TRBJ1-6|TRBV2|NA
TGTGCCAGCAGTGACCGCTTTGGGACATCCTATAATTCACCCCTCCACTTT
CASSDRFGTSYNSPLHF